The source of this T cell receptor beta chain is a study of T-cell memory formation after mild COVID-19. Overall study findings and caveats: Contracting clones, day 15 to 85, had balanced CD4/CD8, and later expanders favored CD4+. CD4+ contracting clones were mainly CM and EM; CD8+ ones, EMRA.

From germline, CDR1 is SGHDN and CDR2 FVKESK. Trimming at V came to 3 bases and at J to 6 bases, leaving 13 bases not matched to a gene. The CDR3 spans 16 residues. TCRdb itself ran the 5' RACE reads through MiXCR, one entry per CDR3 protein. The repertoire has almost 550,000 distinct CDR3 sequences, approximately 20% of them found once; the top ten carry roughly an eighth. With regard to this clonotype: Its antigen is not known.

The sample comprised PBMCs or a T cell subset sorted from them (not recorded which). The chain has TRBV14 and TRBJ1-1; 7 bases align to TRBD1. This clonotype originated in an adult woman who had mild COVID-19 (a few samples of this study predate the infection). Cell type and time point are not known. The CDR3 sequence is CASSHALDRMIAEAFF. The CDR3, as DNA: TGTGCCAGCAGCCACGCCCTGGACAGGATGATAGCTGAAGCTTTCTTT.